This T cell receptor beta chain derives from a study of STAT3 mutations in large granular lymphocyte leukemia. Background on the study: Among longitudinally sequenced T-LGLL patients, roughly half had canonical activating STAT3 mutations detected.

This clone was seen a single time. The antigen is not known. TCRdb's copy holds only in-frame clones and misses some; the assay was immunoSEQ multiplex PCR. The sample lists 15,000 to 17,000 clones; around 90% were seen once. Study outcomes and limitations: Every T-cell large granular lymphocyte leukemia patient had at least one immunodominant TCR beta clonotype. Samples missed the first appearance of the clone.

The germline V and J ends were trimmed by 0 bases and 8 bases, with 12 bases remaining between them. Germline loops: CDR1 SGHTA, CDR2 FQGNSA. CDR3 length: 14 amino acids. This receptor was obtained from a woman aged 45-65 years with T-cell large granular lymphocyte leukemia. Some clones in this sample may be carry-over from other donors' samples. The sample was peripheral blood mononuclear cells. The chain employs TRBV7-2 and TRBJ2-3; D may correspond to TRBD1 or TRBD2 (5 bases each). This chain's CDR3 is CASSLAIRGATQYF. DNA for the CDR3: TGTGCCAGCAGCTTAGCCATTCGGGGCGCTACGCAGTATTTT.